This T cell receptor (beta chain) was captured in a study of blood T cell repertoires in COVID-19. About the research overall: Both acute and convalescent COVID-19 samples were obtained from the United States, Italy and Spain. Sample material is recorded as cDNA or gDNA derived from T cells, B-cell-depleted T cells, or PBMCs.

In its sample, this clone was seen once. Authors' methods: Estimated nucleated cell counts came from reference gene primer amplification. Data came from immunoSEQ multiplex PCR; TCRdb stores just in-frame clones and leaves some out. V, J and clone size are those of that table, while D and trimming were read from the DNA. The repertoire includes about 140,000 clones, roughly 80% of them detected once, and approximately 4% sits in the top ten. V was clipped by 4 bases and J by 1 base, with 17 bases between them. Per germline, CDR1 LGHDT and CDR2 YNNKEL (reference sequence). CDR3 length equals 17 residues.

The sequence was collected from a woman aged 55-70 years with acute or convalescent COVID-19. This chain uses TRBV3-1 (or the pseudogene TRBV3-2) with TRBJ2-4; D is uncertain. The sequencing input was peripheral blood. The CDR3 coding sequence is TGTGCCAGCAGCCCACCTAGGAGAACCGCCGCCAAAAACATTCAGTACTTC. This codes for CASSPPRRTAAKNIQYF.